This paragraph reports one TCR beta chain. The data were obtained in a study of blood T cell repertoires in COVID-19. Sequencing was performed with immunoSEQ multiplex PCR; in TCRdb, only in-frame clones are kept and a portion is missing. The sample records about 44,000 clones, under 90% being singletons. The specimen sequenced was peripheral blood. This clonotype was sampled from a human donor in a cohort sampled during active COVID-19.

The CDR3 sequence is CASSVGTSGDGQFF. In nucleotides, the CDR3 is TGTGCCAGCAGCGTTGGGACTAGCGGGGATGGTCAGTTCTTC. The rearrangement links TRBV9 to TRBJ2-1, with 13 nucleotides matching TRBD2. V was pared by 2 bases and J by 13 bases, with 6 bases of the junction left unmatched. The V gene's germline CDR1 is SGDLS and CDR2 YYNGEE. This CDR3 comprises 14 residues.